This T cell receptor (beta chain) originates from a study of T cells in localized non-small cell lung cancer. Findings and limits, study-wide: Investigators sequenced only a single tumor region, leaving heterogeneity possible. Adjacent lung was found to contain a median about 55 of the top 100 tumor clones.

As to this clone: Its antigen is currently unknown.

The CDR3 has 20 residues. Germline CDR1 and CDR2: GTSNPN and SVGIG (reference sequence). The V and J ends lost 4 bases and 1 base, in that order; junction bases with no gene match: 19. Sequencing used immunoSEQ multiplex PCR; TCRdb keeps in-frame clones, though not all of them. The sample carries about 41,000 clones, 65% to 90% recorded once. This sample comprised PBMCs, obtained before any cancer treatment. The genes are TRBV30 and TRBJ1-3; 10 bases are a match to TRBD1. This sequence was found in a man aged 40 to 70 with stage II lung adenocarcinoma. The CDR3 DNA sequence: TGTGCCTGGATGTCTTATAAGGGGACAGGGGTTTCGTTTTCTGGAAACACCATATATTTT. Translation: CAWMSYKGTGVSFSGNTIYF.